Detailed here is one T cell receptor (beta chain). Its cognate antigen is unknown. The sample originates from a study of cytotoxic CD8 clonotypes in ibrutinib-treated CLL. Study context: On average, each sample had about 250,000 productive templates and 100,000 or so productive rearrangements.

Whole-study findings and limits: On treatment, the uncommon public clonotypes contracted or remained stable.

From cryopreserved PBMCs came about 2.1 micrograms of genomic DNA used for TCR beta libraries. The CDR3 is made up of 13 amino acids. Trimming shortened V by 3 bases and J by 7 bases, and 10 bases separated the two germline ends. CDR1 SGHTA and CDR2 FQGNSA come from the germline V gene. Investigators sought sequencing depths of between 1 in 200,000 and 1 in 1 million T cells. The data were produced by immunoSEQ multiplex PCR, yet TCRdb's version contains in-frame clones alone and is incomplete. The sample yields more than 85,000 clones, about 74% seen once. The specimen comprised PBMCs, sampled after 24 months of ibrutinib treatment. The TCR originated in a human donor with chronic lymphocytic leukemia. The genes are TRBV7-2 and TRBJ2-1; no firm D call. CDR3 loop: CASSFQRENEQFF. The CDR3 region has the DNA TGTGCCAGCAGCTTTCAAAGGGAAAATGAGCAGTTCTTC. The full variable domain, rest sourced from reference TRBV7-2 and TRBJ2-1, is GAGVSQSPSNKVTEKGKDVELRCDPISGHTALYWYRQSLGQGLEFLIYFQGNSAPDKSGLPSDRFSAERTGGSVSTLTIQRTQQEDSAVYLCASSFQRENEQFFGPGTRLTVL.